This TCR beta chain was documented in a study of shared clonotypes between healthy human individuals. In the sorted-subset replicate PCRs, 150 to 200 ng DNA, tens of thousands of T cell genomes, was used. Clones were sequenced by immunoSEQ multiplex PCR, and TCRdb holds only the in-frame ones, with some missing. This table holds some 800,000 clones, 80% to 95% found once. Naive CD8 isolation took CD45RO-negative cells positively selected for CCR7 and excluded terminally differentiated effector memory CD45RA+ cells. Study conclusions and caveats: Between several donors, naive CD4 clonotypes were shared at a level of around 4.9%. In general, naive subsets displayed greater estimated richness than memory subsets did.

In germline, CDR1 is SEHNR, CDR2 FQNEAQ (reference sequence). The CDR3 runs to 12 residues. The V end was cut by 9 bases, the J end by 0 bases, with 8 bases between. As to this clone: Its specificity is not known.

The J gene is TRBJ1-1, the V gene TRBV7-9; possible D gene TRBD1, 6 bases. This receptor was identified in a man between 25 and 39 years old in good health. Material: naive CD8+ T cells sorted from blood. Written as DNA, the CDR3 is TGTGCCAGTCGACAGGTGAACACTGAAGCTTTCTTT. Translated: CASRQVNTEAFF.